The clone carrying this T cell receptor (beta chain) was detected only once. The data were taken from a study of blood T cell repertoires in COVID-19. CDR3 length: 15 residues. The junction had 1 base not matched to a gene; V was cut back by 3 bases and J by 1 base. Germline CDR1 MNHNS, CDR2 SASEGT. In the original analysis: Cell counts per sample came from amplifying reference gene primers. Measured with immunoSEQ multiplex PCR; TCRdb has only the in-frame clones, and not every one. The D gene and trimming were derived from the DNA, and the V and J assignments and clone size from that table. In the table there are around 360,000 clones, approximately 87% of which are singletons.

The TCR comes from a man in his forties in a cohort exposed to, infected with or recovered from COVID-19 (not recorded which). Sequencing was done on a sample of PBMCs or T cells enriched from blood (not recorded which). V and J are TRBV6-1 and TRBJ2-7; TRBD2 matches 12 bases. The CDR3 nucleotides read TGTGCCAGCAGTGAGACTAGCGGGGGATCCTACGAGCAGTACTTC. Translating gives CASSETSGGSYEQYF.